One and the same sample provided the 18 T cell receptor beta chains below, sequenced in a study of cytomegalovirus exposure and HLA in healthy donors. Primers included in the PCR were 60 Vbeta and 13 Jbeta primers. The table came from immunoSEQ multiplex PCR; TCRdb's copy has only in-frame clones and leaves some out. This sample has 150,000 to 200,000 clones, with about four fifths found just once. Sequenced material: PBMCs. The receptors originated from a woman in her twenties or thirties in good health and CMV-seropositive.

V usage is TRBV11-3 and J usage is TRBJ1-2; 9 nucleotides line up with TRBD1. The CDR3 spans 13 residues. Germline CDR1 is SGHNT and CDR2 is YENEEA. V shed 5 bases, J shed 11 bases, and the junction held 9 bases outside the gene matches. Here the CDR3 reads CASSIGQGKDYTF. CDR3 in DNA: TGTGCCAGCAGCATTGGACAGGGGAAGGATTACACCTTC.

The CDR3 sequence: CASSPNPRGASNQPQHF. The CDR3 coding sequence is TGTGCCAGCAGCCCAAACCCTCGGGGGGCGAGCAATCAGCCCCAGCATTTT. The chain recombines TRBV7-6 with TRBJ1-5; D may be TRBD1 (6 bases). The ends were cut back, 5 bases at V and 1 base at J, with 18 bases in the middle. Germline V gene lookup returns CDR1 SGHVS and CDR2 FNYEAQ. The CDR3 contains 17 residues. Using reference TRBV7-6 and TRBJ1-5 for the parts outside the CDR3, the full variable domain is GAGVSQSPRYKVTKRGQDVALRCDPISGHVSLYWYRQALGQGPEFLTYFNYEAQQDKSGLPNDRFSAERPEGSISTLTIQRTEQRDSAMYRCASSPNPRGASNQPQHFGDGTRLSIL.

V is TRBV5-4 and J is TRBJ2-5; 7 bases match TRBD2. With V trimmed by 4 bases and J by 2 bases, 8 bases remained unmatched. Per the germline V gene, CDR1 is SGHNT and CDR2 is YYREEE (reference sequence). The CDR3 has 15 amino acids. The CDR3 sequence is CASSPAGDLQETQYF. The CDR3 nucleotides read TGTGCCAGCAGCCCCGCGGGGGACCTGCAAGAGACCCAGTACTTC.

This clone was recorded only once. This chain links TRBV7-9 with TRBJ2-3, with D maybe TRBD1 (5 bases). Germline values: CDR1 SEHNR, CDR2 FQNEAQ (reference sequence). This CDR3 is 14 amino acids long. V was cut by 8 bases and J by 2 bases, with 14 bases left in between. This CDR3 is CASFQGGITDTQYF. The CDR3 DNA reads TGTGCCAGCTTCCAGGGTGGTATCACAGATACGCAGTATTTT.

The CDR3 DNA reads as TGTGCCAGCAGTTTGTCTGAAGCGGGAGGACTGTCCGAGCAGTACTTC. This sequence encodes CASSLSEAGGLSEQYF. This chain joins TRBV28 and TRBJ2-7, with 9 positions matching TRBD2. Germline CDR1 is MDHEN and CDR2 is SYDVKM. The CDR3 spans 16 residues. V trimming: 3 bases; J trimming: 6 bases; junction bases outside the gene matches: 12.

The chain uses TRBV5-4 and TRBJ2-5, with TRBD2 as a possible D gene (5 bases). V was shortened by 2 bases and J by 4 bases, with 9 bases between the two germline ends. In germline, CDR1 is SGHNT, CDR2 YYREEE (reference sequence). The CDR3 loop spans 13 amino acids. The CDR3 DNA is TGTGCCAGCAGCTTAACGGGGTTAGAGACCCAGTACTTC. Translated, it gives CASSLTGLETQYF.

The chain couples TRBV2 to TRBJ1-1; TRBD1 might be the D (5 bases). CDR3 length: 14 residues. Per germline, CDR1 SNHLY and CDR2 FYNNEI. V shed 3 bases and J shed 1 base, with 9 bases lying between them. The CDR3 nucleotides read TGTGCCAGCAGTGAGGGCAGGGCGAACACTGAAGCTTTCTTT. Translating it yields CASSEGRANTEAFF.

This clone was observed once. The V gene is TRBV5-8, the J gene TRBJ1-5; the match to TRBD1 covers 7 bases. This CDR3 is built from 17 residues. Germline CDR1 reads SGHTS; CDR2 reads YDEGEE. V shed 1 base, J shed 1 base, and the junction held 8 bases outside the gene matches. As DNA, the CDR3 is TGTGCCAGCAGCTTGTTTCGAGGGGGCACAAGCAATCAGCCCCAGCATTTT. Its protein is CASSLFRGGTSNQPQHF.

This sequence joins TRBV28 and TRBJ2-7; weak D call: TRBD2 (5 bases). Trimming cost V 4 bases and J 7 bases, with 14 bases left between them. The CDR3 runs to 13 residues. The germline gives CDR1 MDHEN, CDR2 SYDVKM. The CDR3: CASSSLRSGEQYF. CDR3 nucleotide sequence: TGTGCCAGCAGTTCCCTGCGGTCGGGGGAGCAGTACTTC.

The rearrangement uses TRBV2 and TRBJ2-5; 11 nucleotides align to TRBD2. The CDR3 totals 17 residues. Germline assignment: CDR1 SNHLY and CDR2 FYNNEI. V was pared by 7 bases and J by 4 bases, with 14 bases of the junction left unmatched. The CDR3 region is CASKTRYSGRARETQYF. DNA of the CDR3: TGTGCCAGCAAAACGCGCTATAGCGGGAGGGCCCGAGAGACCCAGTACTTC.

This chain joins TRBV5-1 and TRBJ2-3, with TRBD1 matching 9 bases. The CDR3 consists of 15 residues. Germline CDR1 and CDR2: SGHRS and YFSETQ. The V and J ends lost 0 bases and 3 bases, in that order; junction bases with no gene match: 2. The CDR3 bases are TGCGCCAGCAGCTTGGGGACAGGGGTGACAGATACGCAGTATTTT. Its protein product is CASSLGTGVTDTQYF.

Points on this clone: A much larger clone is a single base away; this may be a read error. The sample holds other DNA sequences that translate to the same CDR3. The chain recombines TRBV18 with TRBJ1-1; 8 bases agree with TRBD1. CDR1 and CDR2 from the germline V gene are KGHSH and LQKENI. The CDR3 loop spans 14 amino acids. After removal of 3 bases from V and 1 base from J, the junction contained 1 base not matched to a gene. CDR3: CASSPDRANTEAFF. CDR3 nucleotide sequence: TGTGCCAGCTCACCGGACAGGGCGAACACTGAAGCTTTCTTT.

V and J are TRBV5-8 and TRBJ2-1, with 10 bases fitting TRBD1. The CDR3 extends over 15 amino acids. Unmatched junction bases numbered 5, after V lost 4 bases and J lost 4 bases. Per germline, CDR1 SGHTS and CDR2 YDEGEE. In nucleotides, the CDR3 is TGTGCCAGCAGCCCTGGACAGGGGGGTTACAATGAGCAGTTCTTC. As protein: CASSPGQGGYNEQFF. Full variable domain (rest looked up from reference TRBV5-8 and TRBJ2-1): EAGVTQSPTHLIKTRGQQATLRCSPISGHTSVYWYQQALGLGLQFLLWYDEGEERNRGNFPPRFSGRQFPNYSSELNVNALELEDSALYLCASSPGQGGYNEQFFGPGTRLTVL.

This clone was picked up a small number of times. The chain carries TRBV27 and TRBJ2-7; 7 bases line up with TRBD1. Losses at the gene ends were 0 bases for V and 3 bases for J; bases not matched to a gene: 8. The CDR3 sequence is 16 residues long. Germline assignment: CDR1 MNHEY and CDR2 SMNVEV (reference sequence). CDR3 coding DNA: TGTGCCAGCAGTTTATCCCGGGACAGATGGAACTACGAGCAGTACTTC. This sequence encodes CASSLSRDRWNYEQYF.

This clone was observed a few times. The gene calls are TRBV7-9 and TRBJ1-5; D is unresolved. Germline CDR1 reads SEHNR; CDR2 reads FQNEAQ (reference sequence). This CDR3 contains 12 residues. V shed 5 bases and J shed 3 bases, with 5 bases lying between them. Written as DNA, the CDR3 is TGTGCCAGCAGCCACACCAATCAGCCCCAGCATTTT. Translation gives CASSHTNQPQHF.

The rearrangement links TRBV19 to TRBJ1-1; D possibly corresponds to TRBD1 (6 bases). V was shortened by 2 bases and J by 8 bases, with 12 bases between the two germline ends. The CDR3 has 13 residues. CDR1 is LNHDA and CDR2 is SQIVND in the germline V gene (reference sequence). CDR3 bases: TGTGCCAGTAGTATAACCACAGGGAACGAAGCTTTCTTT. This sequence encodes CASSITTGNEAFF.

The CDR3 region is CASSLVASGSTDTQYF. The CDR3 DNA sequence: TGTGCCAGCAGCTTAGTGGCTAGCGGGAGTACAGATACGCAGTATTTT. The chain uses TRBV11-1 and TRBJ2-3; 10 nucleotides match TRBD2. The CDR3 covers 16 residues. CDR1 and CDR2 from the germline V gene are SGHAT and FQDESV (reference sequence). Trimming at V came to 1 base and at J to 3 bases, leaving 4 bases not matched to a gene. Using reference TRBV11-1 and TRBJ2-3 for the parts outside the CDR3, the full variable domain is EAEVAQSPRYKITEKSQAVAFWCDPISGHATLYWYRQILGQGPELLVQFQDESVVDDSQLPKDRFSAERLKGVDSTLKIQPAELGDSAMYLCASSLVASGSTDTQYFGPGTRLTVL.

V gene TRBV29-1 combines with J gene TRBJ1-2; D is perhaps TRBD1 (6 bases). The CDR3 contains 13 residues. Per germline, CDR1 SQVTM and CDR2 ANQGSEA. V was cut by 4 bases and J by 3 bases, with 12 bases left in between. The CDR3 region is CSVGRGGDYGYTF. The CDR3 DNA sequence: TGCAGCGTTGGAAGGGGGGGAGACTATGGCTACACCTTC.